These 14 T cell receptor beta chains were sequenced from one sample in a study of control samples from healthy donors and cancer patients. Using immunoSEQ multiplex PCR, the repertoire was profiled, and TCRdb retains in-frame clones only, with some absent. The sample records about 51,000 clones, more than 70% being singletons. The sequenced sample was PBMCs. These receptors were collected from a man aged 50 or older with head and neck cancer.

This sequence joins TRBV4-1 and TRBJ1-6; 8 nucleotides agree with TRBD1. Trimming took 1 base from V and 7 from J; bases not matched to a gene: 6. The germline CDR1 and CDR2 sequences are MGHRA and YSYEKL. This CDR3 is built from 16 residues. CDR3 sequence reads: CASSQVFGTGNSPLHF. CDR3 bases: TGCGCCAGCAGCCAAGTTTTTGGGACAGGAAATTCACCCCTCCACTTT.

This clone has only a few counts. The rearrangement uses TRBV5-4 and TRBJ2-7; 7 positions match TRBD2. Germline lookup yields CDR1 SGHNT and CDR2 YYREEE (reference sequence). The CDR3 runs to 14 residues. V was clipped by 0 bases and J by 1 base; unmatched bases: 1. The CDR3 bases are TGTGCCAGCAGCTTGGGGGGGGGATCCTACGAGCAGTACTTC. It encodes CASSLGGGSYEQYF.

The chain couples TRBV19 to TRBJ2-1; TRBD1 is a possible D gene (5 bases). The V gene's germline CDR1 is LNHDA and CDR2 SQIVND (reference sequence). The CDR3 extends over 19 amino acids. The V and J ends lost 4 bases and 0 bases respectively, with 22 bases between them. Written as DNA, the CDR3 is TGTGCCAGTAGTAAGGGGTGGTGGGTGGGTTCGGACTCCTACAATGAGCAGTTCTTC. Its protein is CASSKGWWVGSDSYNEQFF.

This clone was picked up one time. The V gene is TRBV4-1, the J gene TRBJ1-1; maybe TRBD1 (6 bases). The germline V and J ends were trimmed by 4 bases and 1 base, with 16 bases remaining between them. Germline CDR1 MGHRA, CDR2 YSYEKL. The CDR3 is 16 residues long. CDR3 sequence reads: CASSPGGQATNTEAFF. CDR3 bases: TGCGCCAGCAGCCCGGGGGGCCAGGCTACGAACACTGAAGCTTTCTTT.

V is TRBV29-1 and J is TRBJ1-2, with D maybe TRBD1 (5 bases). CDR3 length: 13 amino acids. Looked up from germline, CDR1 is SQVTM and CDR2 is ANQGSEA. The chain's CDR3 is CNPPHGRARGYTF. The CDR3 DNA sequence: TGCAACCCCCCCCACGGCAGGGCGAGGGGCTACACCTTC.

This rearrangement joins TRBV6-5 to TRBJ2-7, with 7 bases that match TRBD1. Germline loops: CDR1 MNHEY, CDR2 SVGAGI. After removal of 11 bases from V and 2 bases from J, the junction contained 12 bases not matched to a gene. The CDR3 runs to 14 residues. This CDR3 is CAAGARGFAYEQYF. The CDR3, as DNA: TGTGCCGCCGGGGCCAGGGGGTTCGCCTACGAGCAGTACTTC.

This clone has just one count. This chain joins TRBV3-1 (or the pseudogene TRBV3-2) and TRBJ1-1; no reliable D call. V lost 0 bases and J lost 3, with 11 bases in between. The germline gives CDR1 LGHDT, CDR2 YNNKEL (reference sequence). The CDR3 is 15 residues long. CDR3 nucleotide sequence: TGTGCCAGCAGCCAAGAAAGTACCCCCCACACTGAAGCTTTCTTT. It yields the protein CASSQESTPHTEAFF.

The chain has TRBV7-3 and TRBJ1-1; no firm D call. Trimming took 5 bases from V and 0 from J, leaving 10 bases between them. Germline-derived CDR1 and CDR2 are SGHTA and FQGTGA. The CDR3 sequence is 14 residues long. CDR3 sequence reads: CASSPDGLNTEAFF. The CDR3 DNA is TGTGCCAGCAGCCCGGACGGGCTGAACACTGAAGCTTTCTTT.

The chain combines TRBV6-2 or TRBV6-3 with TRBJ2-5; 10 bases agree with TRBD2. This CDR3 spans 15 amino acids. V trimming: 2 bases; J trimming: 2 bases; junction bases outside the gene matches: 2. Germline CDR1 is MNHEY and CDR2 is SVGEGT. CDR3 loop: CASSYHSGGQETQYF. As DNA, the CDR3 is TGTGCCAGCAGTTACCATAGCGGGGGGCAAGAGACCCAGTACTTC.

In its sample, this clone was seen once. This rearrangement joins TRBV4-1 to TRBJ2-1; TRBD2 aligns across 9 bases. Germline CDR1 reads MGHRA; CDR2 reads YSYEKL. Trimming removed 5 bases from V and 3 bases from J; junction bases left unmatched: 8. The length of the CDR3 is 16 residues. The CDR3 is CASSTPAGGDYNEQFF. The CDR3 DNA reads as TGCGCCAGCAGCACCCCAGCGGGAGGTGACTACAATGAGCAGTTCTTC.

This clone showed up just a few times. The V gene is TRBV19, the J gene TRBJ2-1, with TRBD2 matching over 11 bases. Germline V gives CDR1 LNHDA, CDR2 SQIVND (reference sequence). The J segment lost 2 bases and the V segment lost 6 bases, leaving 3 bases of the junction unmatched. This CDR3 is 15 amino acids long. Here the CDR3 DNA reads TGTGCCAGTAGCTGGACTAGCGGGCCCTACAATGAGCAGTTCTTC. Its protein product is CASSWTSGPYNEQFF.

The chain uses TRBV7-9 and TRBJ2-2; a possible D gene is TRBD1 (6 bases). The CDR3 spans 15 residues. Trimming pared 1 base from V and 6 bases from J, leaving 12 bases between. CDR1 and CDR2 from the germline V gene are SEHNR and FQNEAQ (reference sequence). As DNA, the CDR3 is TGTGCCAGCAGCTTAGTTTCAGGGGCGGCCGGGGAGCTGTTTTTT. As protein: CASSLVSGAAGELFF.

This clone was seen a single time. V is TRBV6-1 and J is TRBJ1-3; D is possibly TRBD1 (6 bases). The germline V and J ends were trimmed by 1 base and 4 bases, with 8 bases remaining between them. Germline V lookup: CDR1 MNHNS, CDR2 SASEGT. The CDR3 loop spans 14 amino acids. The CDR3 protein is CASSEGQEGNTIYF. The CDR3 bases are TGTGCCAGCAGTGAAGGACAGGAGGGAAACACCATATATTTT.

This clone was found once. The chain carries TRBV4-3 and TRBJ2-1; D gene unclear. This CDR3 is built from 17 residues. V dropped 5 bases and J dropped 1 base, with 18 bases sitting between them. Per the germline V gene, CDR1 is LGHNA and CDR2 is YSLEER. The CDR3 protein is CASSAQLYRRSYNEQFF. In nucleotides, the CDR3 is TGCGCCAGCAGCGCCCAGCTATATCGAAGGTCCTACAATGAGCAGTTCTTC.